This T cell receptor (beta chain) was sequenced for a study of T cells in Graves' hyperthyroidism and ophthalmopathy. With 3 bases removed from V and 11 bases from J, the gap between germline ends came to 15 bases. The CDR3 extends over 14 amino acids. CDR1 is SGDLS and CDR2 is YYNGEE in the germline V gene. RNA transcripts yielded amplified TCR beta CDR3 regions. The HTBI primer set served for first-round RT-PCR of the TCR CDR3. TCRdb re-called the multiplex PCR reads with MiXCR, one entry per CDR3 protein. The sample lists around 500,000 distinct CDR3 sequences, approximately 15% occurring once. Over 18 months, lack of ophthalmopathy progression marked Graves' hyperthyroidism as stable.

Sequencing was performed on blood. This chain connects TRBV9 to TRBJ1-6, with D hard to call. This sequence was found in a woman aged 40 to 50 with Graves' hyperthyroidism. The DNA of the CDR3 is TGTGCCAGCAGCGGATCGGGAGCAAATCCACCCCTCCACTTT. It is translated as CASSGSGANPPLHF.